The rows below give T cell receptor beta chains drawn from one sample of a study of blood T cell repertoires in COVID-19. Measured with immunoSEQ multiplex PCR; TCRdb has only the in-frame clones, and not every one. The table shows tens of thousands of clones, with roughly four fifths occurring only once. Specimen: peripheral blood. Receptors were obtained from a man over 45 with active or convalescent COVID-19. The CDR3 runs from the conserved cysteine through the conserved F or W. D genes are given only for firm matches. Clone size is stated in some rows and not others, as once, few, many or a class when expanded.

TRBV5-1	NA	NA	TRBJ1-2	TGCGCCAGCAGCTTGGGAGGGACATCCTATGGCTACACCTTC	CASSLGGTSYGYTF
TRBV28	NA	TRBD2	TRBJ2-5	TGTGCCAGCGGACCGGGACTAGCGAGACAGACCCAGTACTTC	CASGPGLARQTQYF
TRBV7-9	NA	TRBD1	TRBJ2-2	TGTGCCAGCAGCCACCGGACAGGGGGCACCGGGGAGCTGTTTTTT	CASSHRTGGTGELFF
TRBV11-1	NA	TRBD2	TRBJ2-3	TGTGCCAGCGGTAGGCGGGGGAACACAGATACGCAGTATTTT	CASGRRGNTDTQYF
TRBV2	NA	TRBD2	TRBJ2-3	TGTGCCAGCAGTGCTCCCGGGACTAGCGGTACAGATACGCAGTATTTT	CASSAPGTSGTDTQYF
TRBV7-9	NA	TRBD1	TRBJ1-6	TGTGCCAGCAGGTTTACAGGGGCCTCCTATAATTCACCCCTCCACTTT	CASRFTGASYNSPLHF
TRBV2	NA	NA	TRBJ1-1	TGTGCCAGCAGACCCCGAAGCGGGATGAACACTGAAGCTTTCTTT	CASRPRSGMNTEAFF
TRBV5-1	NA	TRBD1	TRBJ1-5	TGCGCCAGCAGCTTGACCCCGGGACAGGACAATCAGCCCCAGCATTTT	CASSLTPGQDNQPQHF
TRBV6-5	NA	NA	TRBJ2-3	TGTGCCAGCAGTTACCCGACAGCCACAGATACGCAGTATTTT	CASSYPTATDTQYF
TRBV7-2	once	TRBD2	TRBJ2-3	TGTGCCAGCACCCTGACTAGCGGGGGAGGCACAGATACGCAGTATTTT	CASTLTSGGGTDTQYF
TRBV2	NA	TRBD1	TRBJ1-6	TGTGCCAGATCTGCGGGACAGGAGGGATCACCCCTCCACTTT	CARSAGQEGSPLHF
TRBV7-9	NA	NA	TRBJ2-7	TGTGCCAGCAGCTTACAGGATACCTACGAGCAGTACTTC	CASSLQDTYEQYF
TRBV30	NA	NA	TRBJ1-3	TGTGCCTGGAGAGCGGGGGCTGGAAACACCATATATTTT	CAWRAGAGNTIYF
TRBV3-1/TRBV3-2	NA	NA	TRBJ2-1	TGTGCCAGCAGCCCCGGTCGGGGAAACAATGAGCAGTTCTTC	CASSPGRGNNEQFF
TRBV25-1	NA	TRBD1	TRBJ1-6	TGTGCCAGCAGGGGGGACAGTCATAATTCACCCCTCCACTTT	CASRGDSHNSPLHF
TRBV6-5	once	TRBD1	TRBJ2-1	TGTGCCAGCACCCGGGAAAGGGGGCTCGGCAATGAGCAGTTCTTC	CASTRERGLGNEQFF
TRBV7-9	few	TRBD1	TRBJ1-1	TGTGCCAGCAGCTCCCCCGGGGCAGGGGGCGAGAGGACTGAAGCTTTCTTT	CASSSPGAGGERTEAFF
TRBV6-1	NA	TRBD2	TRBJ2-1	TGTGCCAGCAGTGAATCGGGGACTAGCTCCTACAATGAGCAGTTCTTC	CASSESGTSSYNEQFF
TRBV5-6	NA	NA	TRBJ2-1	TGTGCCAGCAGCTTGGCTCGGGGCAATGAGCAGTTCTTC	CASSLARGNEQFF
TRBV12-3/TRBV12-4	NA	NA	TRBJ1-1	TGTGCCAGCAGTCCCCTAGAGGGAACTGAAGCTTTCTTT	CASSPLEGTEAFF
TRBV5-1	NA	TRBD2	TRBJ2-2	TGCGCCAGCGAATCGGGGGGTCAGAACACCGGGGAGCTGTTTTTT	CASESGGQNTGELFF
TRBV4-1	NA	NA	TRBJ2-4	TGCGCCAGCAGCCAAGATCGGGTCGAATTAGCCAAAAACATTCAGTACTTC	CASSQDRVELAKNIQYF
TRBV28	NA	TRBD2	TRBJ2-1	TGTGCCAGCGGCGGGGGGGCAGGGGGTGAGCAGTTCTTC	CASGGGAGGEQFF
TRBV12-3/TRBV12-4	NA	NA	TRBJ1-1	TGTGCCAGCAGTTTAGAGAGGGTATATGCTTTCTTT	CASSLERVYAFF
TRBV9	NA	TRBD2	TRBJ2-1	TGTGCCAGCAGTGAGGCACGGACTAGCTACTTCAATGAGCAGTTCTTC	CASSEARTSYFNEQFF
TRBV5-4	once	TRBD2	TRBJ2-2	TGTGCCAGCAGCCAGAGTGGGGGGGCGAACACCGGGGAGCTGTTTTTT	CASSQSGGANTGELFF
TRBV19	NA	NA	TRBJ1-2	TGTGCCAGTAGTCCCCCCGGGGGGGCAGGGAATGGCTACACCTTC	CASSPPGGAGNGYTF
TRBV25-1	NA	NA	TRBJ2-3	TGTGCCAGCAGTGAATCGGGCGGGATAGGTACGCAGTATTTT	CASSESGGIGTQYF
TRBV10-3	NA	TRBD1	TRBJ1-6	TGTGCCATCAGCACAGGGGGCGACTCACCCCTCCACTTT	CAISTGGDSPLHF
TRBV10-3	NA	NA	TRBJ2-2	TGTGCCATTAGCGGTGAGCCCGGGGAGCTGTTTTTT	CAISGEPGELFF
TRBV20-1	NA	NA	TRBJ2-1	TGCAGTGCAACGCGTCTTGAGCAGTTCTTC	CSATRLEQFF
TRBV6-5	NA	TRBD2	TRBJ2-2	TGTGCCAGCAGTCCCGGACTAGCGGGGTTCGGGGAGCTGTTTTTT	CASSPGLAGFGELFF
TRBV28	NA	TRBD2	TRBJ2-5	TGTGCCAGCAGTTCCCTAGCGGGCGTACAGCAAGAGACCCAGTACTTC	CASSSLAGVQQETQYF
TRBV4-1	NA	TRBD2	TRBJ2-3	TGCGCCAGCAGCCTTTCCGGGACTAGCGGGGGTTTCGTCACAGATACGCAGTATTTT	CASSLSGTSGGFVTDTQYF
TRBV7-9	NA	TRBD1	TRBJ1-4	TGTGCCAGCAGCTTGGATCAGACAGGGTTTGGAGAAAAACTGTTTTTT	CASSLDQTGFGEKLFF
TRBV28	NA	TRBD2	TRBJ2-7	TGTGCCAGCACGGGAGGGGGCTCCTACGAGCAGTACTTC	CASTGGGSYEQYF
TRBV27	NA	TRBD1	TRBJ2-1	TGTGCCAGCAGTTTATTCATCGGACAGGGGGATCGGACCTACAATGAGCAGTTCTTC	CASSLFIGQGDRTYNEQFF
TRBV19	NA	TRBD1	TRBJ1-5	TGTGCCAGTAGTACACAGGGGACGAATCAGCCCCAGCATTTT	CASSTQGTNQPQHF
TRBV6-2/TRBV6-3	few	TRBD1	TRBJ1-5	TGTGCCAGCAGTTACCCGACAGGGGGTAATCAGCCCCAGCATTTT	CASSYPTGGNQPQHF
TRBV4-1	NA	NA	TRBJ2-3	TGCGCCAGCAGCCGGGGGTCTGGGGGGACCCTTAGCACAGATACGCAGTATTTT	CASSRGSGGTLSTDTQYF
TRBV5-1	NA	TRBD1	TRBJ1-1	TGCGCCAGCAGCTTGGAATCAGGGGGCACTGAAGCTTTCTTT	CASSLESGGTEAFF
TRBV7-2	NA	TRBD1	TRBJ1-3	TGTGCCAGCAGCGCACAGGGGGCGACTGGAAACACCATATATTTT	CASSAQGATGNTIYF
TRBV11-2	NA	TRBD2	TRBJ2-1	TGTGCCAGCAGCTCCCGACTAGCGGGGGGGCCCAATGAGCAGTTCTTC	CASSSRLAGGPNEQFF